This T cell receptor beta chain appears in the sequencing data of a study of read filtering for tumor transcriptome and immune sequencing. Study context: Transcriptome libraries were built from DNase-treated RNA. The study's findings and limits: Dropping single-read clonotypes raised IR-seq and RNA-seq shared-clonotype correlation. The CD138-negative fraction was mixed bone marrow immune cells, not pure T cells.

A few counts support this clonotype. The antigen remains unidentified. This CDR3 region has 11 residues. Germline assignment: CDR1 SEHNR and CDR2 FQNEAQ (reference sequence). Trimming cost V 4 bases and J 10 bases, with 10 bases left between them. The library was built from approximately 400 ng RNA with molecular barcoded adaptors for alpha/delta and beta/gamma chains. TCRdb fed the reads into MiXCR, producing one record per CDR3 protein. Among approximately 59,000 distinct CDR3 sequences, around 12% were seen once, and the ten largest hold 16%. This receptor was obtained from a donor at least 40 years old with multiple myeloma. Sequences were obtained from a population of CD138-negative cells sorted from bone marrow. V and J are TRBV7-9 and TRBJ1-1; D gene unclear. As DNA, the CDR3 is TGTGCCAGCAGCTGGGGTCGCGGAGCTTTCTTT. Protein sequence: CASSWGRGAFF.